This T cell receptor beta chain was recorded in a study of blood T cell repertoires in COVID-19. J was trimmed by 6 bases and V by 4 bases; bases with no gene match: 6. Germline V lookup: CDR1 SQVTM, CDR2 ANQGSEA. The CDR3 has 12 residues. Per the original methods: The authors estimated nucleated cell counts from reference gene primer amplification. Assay used: immunoSEQ multiplex PCR; TCRdb lists only in-frame clones, some missing. The V and J calls and the clone size are those of that table, but D and trimming were determined from the DNA. The table records over 200,000 clones, less than 85% of them present only once. The cohort comprised adults aged about 18 to 100 years residing in about 25 US areas. Participant reports of clinical history set cohort assignment.

Sequencing was performed on PBMCs or T cells enriched from blood (not recorded which). The receptor's source is a man in his sixties who had recovered from COVID-19. The chain carries TRBV29-1 and TRBJ2-7; 7 bases are a match to TRBD1. The CDR3 is CSVAGQASEQYF. DNA for the CDR3: TGCAGCGTTGCTGGACAGGCTAGCGAGCAGTACTTC.